What follows is one T cell receptor (beta chain) and its context. V was pared by 0 bases and J by 4 bases, with 14 bases between. Germline lookup yields CDR1 MGHRA and CDR2 YSYEKL. The CDR3 is 16 residues long. This entry belongs to a study of technical replicates of blood from several donors. Only in-frame clones appear in the TCRdb table, and some are missing; sequencing was by immunoSEQ multiplex PCR. Of about 68,000 clones listed, about 97% are singletons. The source of this sequence is a human donor in good health. The V call is TRBV4-1, the J call TRBJ2-3; the D gene is possibly TRBD2 (6 bases). The specimen sequenced was T cells isolated from PBMCs. The CDR3 sequence is CASSQEPSGVADTQYF. In DNA, the CDR3 is TGCGCCAGCAGCCAAGAGCCCTCGGGAGTGGCAGATACGCAGTATTTT.